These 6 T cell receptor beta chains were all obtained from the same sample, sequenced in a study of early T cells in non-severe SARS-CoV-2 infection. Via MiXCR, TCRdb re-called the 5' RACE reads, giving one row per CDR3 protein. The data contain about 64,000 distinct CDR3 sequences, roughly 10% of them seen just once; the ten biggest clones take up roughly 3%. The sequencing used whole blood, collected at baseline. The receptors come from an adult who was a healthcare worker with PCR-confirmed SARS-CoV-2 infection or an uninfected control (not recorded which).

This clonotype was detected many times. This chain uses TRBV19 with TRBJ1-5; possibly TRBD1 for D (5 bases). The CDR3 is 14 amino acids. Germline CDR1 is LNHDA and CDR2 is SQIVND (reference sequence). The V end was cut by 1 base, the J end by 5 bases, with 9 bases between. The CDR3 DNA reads TGTGCCAGTAGTATAGTATTGGGGGATCAGCCCCAGCATTTT. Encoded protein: CASSIVLGDQPQHF.

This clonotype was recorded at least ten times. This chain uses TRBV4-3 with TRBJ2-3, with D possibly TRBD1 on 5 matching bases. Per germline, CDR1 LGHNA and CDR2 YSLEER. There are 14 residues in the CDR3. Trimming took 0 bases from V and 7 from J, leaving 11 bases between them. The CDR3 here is CASSQDQGRNTQYF. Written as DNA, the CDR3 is TGCGCCAGCAGCCAAGATCAGGGTAGAAATACGCAGTATTTT.

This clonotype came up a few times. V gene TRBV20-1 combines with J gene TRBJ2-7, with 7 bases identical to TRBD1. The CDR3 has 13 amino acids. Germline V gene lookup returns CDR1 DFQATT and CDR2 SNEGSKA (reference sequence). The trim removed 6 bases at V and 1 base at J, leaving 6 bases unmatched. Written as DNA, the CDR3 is TGCAGTGCCACGACGGACAGGTCCTACGAGCAGTACTTC. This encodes CSATTDRSYEQYF.

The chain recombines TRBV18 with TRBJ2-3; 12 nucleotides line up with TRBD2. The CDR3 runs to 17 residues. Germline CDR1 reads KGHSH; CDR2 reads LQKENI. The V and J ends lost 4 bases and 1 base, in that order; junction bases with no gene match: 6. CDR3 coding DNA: TGTGCCAGCTCACTGTCCCGACTAGCGGGGGGCACAGATACGCAGTATTTT. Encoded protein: CASSLSRLAGGTDTQYF.

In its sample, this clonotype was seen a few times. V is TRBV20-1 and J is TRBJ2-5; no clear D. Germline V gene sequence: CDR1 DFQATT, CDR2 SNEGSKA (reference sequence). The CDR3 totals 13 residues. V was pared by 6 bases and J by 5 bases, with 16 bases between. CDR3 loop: CSAHGFEWETQYF. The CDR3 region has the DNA TGCAGTGCCCACGGTTTTGAGTGGGAGACCCAGTACTTC.

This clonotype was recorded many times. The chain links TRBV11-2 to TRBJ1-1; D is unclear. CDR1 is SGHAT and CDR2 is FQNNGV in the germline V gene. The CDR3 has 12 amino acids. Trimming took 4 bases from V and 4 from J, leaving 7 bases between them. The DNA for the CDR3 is TGTGCCAGCAGCTCCATGATCACTGAAGCTTTCTTT. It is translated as CASSSMITEAFF. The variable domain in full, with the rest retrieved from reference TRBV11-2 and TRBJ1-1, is EAGVAQSPRYKIIEKRQSVAFWCNPISGHATLYWYQQILGQGPKLLIQFQNNGVVDDSQLPKDRFSAERLKGVDSTLKIQPAKLEDSAVYLCASSSMITEAFFGQGTRLTVV.